Following are 4 T cell receptor beta chains from one sample sequenced in a study of blood T cell repertoires in COVID-19. The repertoire was sequenced with immunoSEQ multiplex PCR; TCRdb's copy has only in-frame clones and lacks some. The sample lists approximately 13,000 clones, around nine tenths occurring once. Sequencing was carried out using peripheral blood. The receptors were gathered from a human donor with active COVID-19. The donor label of this sample is uncertain.

J is TRBJ1-1 and V is TRBV6-5; TRBD1 might be the D (5 bases). Germline values: CDR1 MNHEY, CDR2 SVGAGI. The ends were cut back, 5 bases at V and 0 bases at J, with 13 bases in the middle. The CDR3 contains 15 residues. This CDR3 is CASSRSGHLNTEAFF. CDR3 nucleotide sequence: TGTGCCAGCAGTCGCTCTGGACATTTGAACACTGAAGCTTTCTTT.

This chain joins TRBV7-9 and TRBJ2-1; no reliable D call. Per the germline V gene, CDR1 is SEHNR and CDR2 is FQNEAQ (reference sequence). The germline V and J ends were trimmed by 3 bases and 3 bases, with 9 bases remaining between them. The CDR3 spans 14 residues. The CDR3 here is CASSLVTSYNEQFF. The CDR3 DNA sequence: TGTGCCAGCAGCTTGGTCACCAGCTACAATGAGCAGTTCTTC.

The chain couples TRBV5-1 to TRBJ2-7, with 10 bases lining up with TRBD1. V was pared by 0 bases and J by 5 bases, with 8 bases of the junction left unmatched. CDR1 SGHRS and CDR2 YFSETQ come from the germline V gene. The CDR3 contains 16 residues. The CDR3 region is CASSLARDRGSDEQYF. The DNA of the CDR3 is TGCGCCAGCAGCTTGGCCCGGGACAGGGGTTCGGACGAGCAGTACTTC.

The V and J genes are TRBV10-3 and TRBJ2-5; TRBD2 aligns across 9 bases. The CDR3 covers 16 residues. The J segment lost 4 bases and the V segment lost 8 bases, leaving 14 bases of the junction unmatched. The germline V gene has CDR1 ENHRY and CDR2 SYGVKD. The CDR3 DNA follows: TGTGCCATCCGTGCGGGGGGGGCGGGAGGAGGAGAGACCCAGTACTTC. It is translated as CAIRAGGAGGGETQYF.